These 5 T cell receptor beta chains were all obtained from the same sample, sequenced in a study of blood T cell repertoires in COVID-19 (TCRdb year 2020). The library was generated by the immunoSEQ multiplex PCR assay. In TCRdb, the immuneACCESS table is reduced to in-frame sequences with V and J assigned. These tables do not hold every clone; where another copy was compared, an unresolved V gene accounts for under half, and the others remain unexplained. The sample includes fewer than 45,000 clones, with about four fifths observed a single time. Of the sample, over 13% is held by the ten largest clones. The sample was peripheral blood. The receptors here all came from a human donor in a cohort sampled during active COVID-19.

This clone was observed a few times. The chain employs TRBV6-1 and TRBJ2-7; weak D call: TRBD2 (6 bases). The CDR3 loop spans 14 amino acids. CDR1 MNHNS and CDR2 SASEGT come from the germline V gene. V was shortened by 2 bases and J by 5 bases, with 13 bases between the two germline ends. The DNA of the CDR3 is TGTGCCAGCAGTGAAACGGGAGAGAAGAACGAGCAGTACTTC. This sequence encodes CASSETGEKNEQYF.

The V call is TRBV29-1, the J call TRBJ2-1; the match to TRBD2 covers 7 bases. The germline V gene encodes CDR1 SQVTM and CDR2 ANQGSEA. Losses at the gene ends were 2 bases for V and 5 bases for J; bases not matched to a gene: 6. The CDR3 is 14 amino acids. CDR3 region: CSVESLAANNEQFF. In DNA form, the CDR3 reads TGCAGCGTTGAAAGTCTAGCGGCTAACAATGAGCAGTTCTTC.

The CDR3 bases are TGTGCCAGCTCACCACCTACTAGCACAGATACGCAGTATTTT. It is translated as CASSPPTSTDTQYF. The rearrangement joins TRBV18 to TRBJ2-3; no definite D call. The germline V gene has CDR1 KGHSH and CDR2 LQKENI. The CDR3 runs 14 residues. V was cut by 0 bases and J by 0 bases, with 4 bases left in between. The whole variable domain, remainder taken from reference TRBV18 and TRBJ2-3, is NAGVMQNPRHLVRRRGQEARLRCSPMKGHSHVYWYRQLPEEGLKFMVYLQKENIIDESGMPKERFSAEFPKEGPSILRIQQVVRGDSAAYFCASSPPTSTDTQYFGPGTRLTVL.

The chain employs TRBV21-1 and TRBJ2-3; no check of the table's D call, TRBD2, against the DNA was made. TRBV21-1 is tagged as a pseudogene. This CDR3 contains 17 residues. The CDR3 is CASSKARAHEGPDTQYF. The CDR3 DNA is TGTGCCAGCAGCAAAGCGCGAGCCCATGAGGGCCCAGATACGCAGTATTTT.

The chain couples TRBV9 to TRBJ2-5; D is possibly TRBD2 (7 bases). The CDR3 consists of 14 residues. CDR1 is SGDLS and CDR2 is YYNGEE in the germline V gene. V gave up 0 bases and J gave up 4 bases, with 10 bases separating them. The CDR3 spells CASSVGGGPETQYF. CDR3 DNA: TGTGCCAGCAGCGTAGGCGGGGGCCCAGAGACCCAGTACTTC. Full variable domain (missing parts from reference TRBV9 and TRBJ2-5): DSGVTQTPKHLITATGQRVTLRCSPRSGDLSVYWYQQSLDQGLQFLIQYYNGEERAKGNILERFSAQQFPDLHSELNLSSLELGDSALYFCASSVGGGPETQYFGPGTRLLVL.